This TCR beta chain comes out of a study of T cell responses to AZD1222 COVID-19 vaccine. As concerns this clone: Its cognate antigen is unknown.

The table came from immunoSEQ multiplex PCR; TCRdb's copy has only in-frame clones and leaves some out. The table lists some 150,000 clones, 90% of them singletons. General study findings and limits: Spike-specific TCR breadth and depth rose after two AZD1222 doses.

The sequencing used peripheral blood, collected 28 days after the second dose of the MenACWY control vaccine. The clonotype comes from an adult who received the MenACWY meningococcal vaccine as a control.

The DNA for the CDR3 is TGTGCCAGCAGCGAGACAGCAAATCAGCCCCAGCATTTT. Encoded protein: CASSETANQPQHF. The rearrangement joins TRBV6-4 to TRBJ1-5; TRBD1 might be the D (5 bases). The length of the CDR3 is 13 residues. Trimming shortened V by 6 bases and J by 4 bases, and 10 bases separated the two germline ends. The germline CDR1 and CDR2 sequences are MRHNA and SNTAGT.